These T cell receptor beta chains were read from a single sample in a study of T cell responses to AZD1222 COVID-19 vaccine. This table comes from immunoSEQ multiplex PCR, and its TCRdb copy is limited to in-frame clones, with some not included. The table lists approximately 110,000 clones, approximately 85% of them singletons. The sample here was peripheral blood, taken on day 0 of AZD1222 vaccination. The receptors stem from an adult in good health. CDR3s include the opening cysteine and the closing phenylalanine or tryptophan. The D gene is left open where the match is weak. Some rows mark clone size as missing; the rest say once, few, many or name a class of expanded clone.

D: -
V: TRBV19
J: TRBJ1-1
size: -
CDR3: CASRSGVVAEAFF
DNA: TGTGCCAGTAGGTCGGGAGTAGTCGCTGAAGCTTTCTTT

D: TRBD1
V: TRBV28
J: TRBJ2-2
size: -
CDR3: CASRRQGATGELFF
DNA: TGTGCCAGCAGACGACAGGGGGCCACCGGGGAGCTGTTTTTT

D: -
V: TRBV14
J: TRBJ1-3
size: -
CDR3: CASSQEVWSGNTIYF
DNA: TGTGCCAGCAGCCAAGAGGTCTGGTCTGGAAACACCATATATTTT

D: -
V: TRBV7-2
J: TRBJ2-7
size: once
CDR3: CASSFVGQGNYEQYF
DNA: TGTGCCAGCAGCTTTGTAGGCCAGGGGAACTACGAGCAGTACTTC

D: TRBD2
V: TRBV7-9
J: TRBJ2-5
size: -
CDR3: CASSLEAGLRETQYF
DNA: TGTGCCAGCAGCTTAGAAGCGGGACTGAGGGAGACCCAGTACTTC

D: -
V: TRBV7-2
J: TRBJ1-5
size: -
CDR3: CASSLSGGNQPQHF
DNA: TGTGCCAGCAGCTTGTCAGGAGGCAATCAGCCCCAGCATTTT

D: -
V: TRBV5-1
J: TRBJ2-3
size: -
CDR3: CASSGRNRATDTQYF
DNA: TGCGCCAGCAGCGGACGTAACAGGGCCACAGATACGCAGTATTTT

D: -
V: TRBV4-2
J: TRBJ1-2
size: -
CDR3: CASSQGGEGYGYTF
DNA: TGTGCCAGCAGCCAAGGGGGGGAAGGCTATGGCTACACCTTC

D: TRBD1
V: TRBV9
J: TRBJ2-7
size: -
CDR3: CASSVQGASDEQYF
DNA: TGTGCCAGCAGCGTACAGGGGGCATCGGATGAGCAGTACTTC

D: TRBD2
V: TRBV7-2
J: TRBJ2-3
size: once
CDR3: CASSQGLAGGQYF
DNA: TGTGCCAGCAGCCAGGGACTAGCGGGGGGGCAGTATTTT

D: -
V: TRBV7-9
J: TRBJ2-7
size: -
CDR3: CASSLVGAVDEQYF
DNA: TGTGCCAGCAGCTTAGTCGGAGCAGTCGACGAGCAGTACTTC

D: -
V: TRBV7-9
J: TRBJ1-1
size: -
CDR3: CASSFVNTEAFF
DNA: TGTGCCAGCAGCTTCGTGAACACTGAAGCTTTCTTT

D: -
V: TRBV4-3
J: TRBJ1-1
size: -
CDR3: CASSQDRYATEAFF
DNA: TGCGCCAGCAGCCAAGACCGGTACGCGACTGAAGCTTTCTTT

D: -
V: TRBV7-2
J: TRBJ1-6
size: -
CDR3: CASSFGQNSPLHF
DNA: TGTGCCAGCAGCTTCGGGCAGAATTCACCCCTCCACTTT

D: TRBD1
V: TRBV14
J: TRBJ2-2
size: once
CDR3: CASSPPWTGTNTGELFF
DNA: TGTGCCAGCAGCCCCCCCTGGACAGGGACGAACACCGGGGAGCTGTTTTTT

D: TRBD1
V: TRBV24-1
J: TRBJ2-1
size: once
CDR3: CATSAALGTATYNEQFF
DNA: TGTGCCACCAGTGCCGCCTTGGGGACAGCCACCTACAATGAGCAGTTCTTC

D: TRBD1
V: TRBV5-4
J: TRBJ2-5
size: -
CDR3: CASSQGQGGERETQYF
DNA: TGTGCCAGCAGCCAGGGACAGGGGGGTGAGAGGGAGACCCAGTACTTC

D: -
V: TRBV20-1
J: TRBJ1-5
size: -
CDR3: CSASQGEPQHF
DNA: TGCAGTGCTTCCCAAGGGGAGCCCCAGCATTTT

D: TRBD1
V: TRBV3-1/TRBV3-2
J: TRBJ1-6
size: -
CDR3: CASSQGTGDSPLHF
DNA: TGTGCCAGCAGCCAAGGGACAGGGGACTCACCCCTCCACTTT

D: -
V: TRBV6-1
J: TRBJ1-3
size: -
CDR3: CASSETPASGNTIYF
DNA: TGTGCCAGCAGTGAAACTCCGGCTTCGGGAAACACCATATATTTT

D: -
V: TRBV24-1
J: TRBJ2-2
size: -
CDR3: CATSDPTASIAGELFF
DNA: TGTGCCACCAGTGACCCGACAGCCTCAATTGCCGGGGAGCTGTTTTTT

D: -
V: TRBV19
J: TRBJ2-3
size: -
CDR3: CASSIVLTDTQYF
DNA: TGTGCCAGTAGTATAGTTTTAACAGATACGCAGTATTTT

D: TRBD1
V: TRBV25-1
J: TRBJ1-1
size: -
CDR3: CASSEGGQGTDTEAFF
DNA: TGTGCCAGCAGTGAAGGGGGACAGGGAACGGACACTGAAGCTTTCTTT

D: TRBD2
V: TRBV7-6
J: TRBJ2-1
size: -
CDR3: CASSGVAGAAYNEQFF
DNA: TGTGCCAGCAGCGGGGTAGCGGGGGCCGCTTACAATGAGCAGTTCTTC

D: -
V: TRBV5-8
J: TRBJ2-1
size: -
CDR3: CASSLTTEYNEQFF
DNA: TGTGCCAGCAGCTTGACTACGGAGTACAATGAGCAGTTCTTC

D: TRBD1
V: TRBV28
J: TRBJ1-6
size: -
CDR3: CASSLTGPNSPLHF
DNA: TGTGCCAGCAGTTTGACAGGGCCAAATTCACCCCTCCACTTT

D: -
V: TRBV24-1
J: TRBJ2-1
size: few
CDR3: CATSVGQARSYNEQFF
DNA: TGTGCCACCAGTGTGGGGCAGGCCCGCTCCTACAATGAGCAGTTCTTC

D: TRBD2
V: TRBV11-2
J: TRBJ2-2
size: -
CDR3: CASSFFGGKTGELFF
DNA: TGTGCCAGCAGCTTTTTCGGGGGGAAGACCGGGGAGCTGTTTTTT

D: -
V: TRBV11-2
J: TRBJ2-7
size: -
CDR3: CASSANYEQYF
DNA: TGTGCCAGCAGCGCTAACTACGAGCAGTACTTC

D: -
V: TRBV15
J: TRBJ1-5
size: -
CDR3: CATSRGTPADQPQHF
DNA: TGTGCCACCAGCAGAGGGACGCCGGCCGATCAGCCCCAGCATTTT

D: -
V: TRBV7-2
J: TRBJ1-1
size: few
CDR3: CASSLNRVIEAFF
DNA: TGTGCCAGCAGCTTGAACAGGGTCATTGAAGCTTTCTTT

D: TRBD1
V: TRBV5-1
J: TRBJ1-2
size: once
CDR3: CASSEGQGDYGYTF
DNA: TGCGCCAGCAGCGAAGGACAGGGGGACTATGGCTACACCTTC

D: TRBD2
V: TRBV20-1
J: TRBJ2-2
size: few
CDR3: CSASRLAGGRNTGELFF
DNA: TGCAGTGCTAGTAGACTAGCGGGGGGGAGGAACACCGGGGAGCTGTTTTTT

D: TRBD1
V: TRBV11-1
J: TRBJ2-1
size: -
CDR3: CASSVDRNNEQFF
DNA: TGTGCCAGCAGCGTGGACAGGAACAATGAGCAGTTCTTC

D: TRBD2
V: TRBV5-6
J: TRBJ2-1
size: -
CDR3: CASSLRLGRANEQFF
DNA: TGTGCCAGCAGCTTGAGGCTGGGGAGGGCCAATGAGCAGTTCTTC

D: TRBD2
V: TRBV7-2
J: TRBJ2-3
size: few
CDR3: CASSLRSGRSTDTQYF
DNA: TGTGCCAGCAGCTTGAGAAGCGGGAGAAGCACAGATACGCAGTATTTT

D: -
V: TRBV28
J: TRBJ1-1
size: -
CDR3: CASSISPDTAGTEAFF
DNA: TGTGCCAGCAGTATTTCCCCCGACACCGCGGGCACTGAAGCTTTCTTT

D: -
V: TRBV20-1
J: TRBJ1-2
size: -
CDR3: CSAVPSYTF
DNA: TGCAGTGCCGTCCCGAGCTACACCTTC

D: TRBD1
V: TRBV7-8
J: TRBJ1-4
size: -
CDR3: CASSKTGANGEKLFF
DNA: TGTGCCAGCAGCAAAACAGGGGCAAACGGTGAAAAACTGTTTTTT

D: -
V: TRBV19
J: TRBJ2-1
size: -
CDR3: CASSTSSYNEQFF
DNA: TGTGCCAGTAGTACGTCCTCCTACAATGAGCAGTTCTTC

D: -
V: TRBV5-6
J: TRBJ1-5
size: -
CDR3: CASSAVNQPQHF
DNA: TGTGCCAGCAGCGCGGTCAATCAGCCCCAGCATTTT

D: -
V: TRBV30
J: TRBJ2-7
size: few
CDR3: CAWSVDGLSYEQYF
DNA: TGTGCCTGGAGCGTCGACGGCCTCTCCTACGAGCAGTACTTC

D: -
V: TRBV12-3/TRBV12-4
J: TRBJ1-2
size: -
CDR3: CASSPGDPYVGTF
DNA: TGTGCCAGCAGTCCGGGGGACCCCTATGTGGGCACCTTC

D: -
V: TRBV5-4
J: TRBJ2-1
size: -
CDR3: CASSLGGSSGGTKIYNEQFF
DNA: TGTGCCAGCAGCTTGGGTGGGTCGAGCGGCGGTACCAAAATATACAATGAGCAGTTCTTC

D: -
V: TRBV28
J: TRBJ1-1
size: -
CDR3: CASSPTLWGGTEAFF
DNA: TGTGCCAGCAGTCCCACACTTTGGGGCGGCACTGAAGCTTTCTTT

D: TRBD1
V: TRBV5-1
J: TRBJ1-4
size: once
CDR3: CASSSDRGGGTNEKLFF
DNA: TGCGCCAGCAGCTCGGACAGGGGAGGAGGAACTAATGAAAAACTGTTTTTT

D: -
V: TRBV7-2
J: TRBJ2-2
size: -
CDR3: CASSLVYETGELFF
DNA: TGTGCCAGCAGCTTAGTCTATGAAACCGGGGAGCTGTTTTTT

D: -
V: TRBV29-1
J: TRBJ2-2
size: -
CDR3: CSAKAGPNTGELFF
DNA: TGCAGCGCAAAAGCCGGGCCAAATACCGGGGAGCTGTTTTTT

D: TRBD1
V: TRBV5-6
J: TRBJ1-5
size: once
CDR3: CASSARLDREEGAQHF
DNA: TGTGCCAGCAGCGCCAGACTGGACAGGGAAGAGGGAGCCCAGCATTTT

D: -
V: TRBV10-1
J: TRBJ1-3
size: -
CDR3: CASRVRVGNTIYF
DNA: TGCGCCAGCCGTGTGAGGGTGGGAAACACCATATATTTT

D: -
V: TRBV11-2
J: TRBJ1-1
size: -
CDR3: CASSPRLIASPEGTEAFF
DNA: TGTGCCAGCAGCCCCCGATTGATAGCGTCCCCGGAGGGCACTGAAGCTTTCTTT

D: -
V: TRBV2
J: TRBJ1-1
size: once
CDR3: CASSELTEGNTEAFF
DNA: TGTGCCAGCAGTGAGCTGACAGAGGGAAACACTGAAGCTTTCTTT

D: -
V: TRBV10-3
J: TRBJ2-1
size: -
CDR3: CAISEGGSSYNEQFF
DNA: TGTGCCATCAGTGAGGGGGGGTCATCCTACAATGAGCAGTTCTTC

D: -
V: TRBV7-2
J: TRBJ1-1
size: -
CDR3: CASSFPPAGGPSAFF
DNA: TGTGCCAGCAGCTTCCCACCCGCGGGTGGACCCTCAGCTTTCTTT

D: -
V: TRBV7-9
J: TRBJ2-2
size: few
CDR3: CASSPGDTGELFF
DNA: TGTGCCAGCAGCCCGGGGGACACCGGGGAGCTGTTTTTT